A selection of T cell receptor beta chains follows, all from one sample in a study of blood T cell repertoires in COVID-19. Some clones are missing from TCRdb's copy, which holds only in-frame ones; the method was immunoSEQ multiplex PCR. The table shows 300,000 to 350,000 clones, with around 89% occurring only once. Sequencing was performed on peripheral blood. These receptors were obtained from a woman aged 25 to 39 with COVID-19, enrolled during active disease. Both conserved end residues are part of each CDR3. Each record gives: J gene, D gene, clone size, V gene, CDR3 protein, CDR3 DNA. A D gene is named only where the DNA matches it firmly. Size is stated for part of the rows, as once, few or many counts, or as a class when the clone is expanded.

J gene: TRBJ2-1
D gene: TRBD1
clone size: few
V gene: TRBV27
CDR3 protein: CASSQLPGQIYNEQFF
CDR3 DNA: TGTGCCAGCAGCCAACTTCCGGGACAGATATACAATGAGCAGTTCTTC

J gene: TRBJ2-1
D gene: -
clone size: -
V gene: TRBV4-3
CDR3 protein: CASSQDPRQGYANEQFF
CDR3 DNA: TGCGCCAGCAGCCAAGACCCTCGGCAGGGATATGCGAATGAGCAGTTCTTC

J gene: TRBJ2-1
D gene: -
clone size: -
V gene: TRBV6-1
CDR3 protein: CASSETSGVNEQFF
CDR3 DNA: TGTGCCAGCAGTGAAACTAGTGGGGTAAATGAGCAGTTCTTC

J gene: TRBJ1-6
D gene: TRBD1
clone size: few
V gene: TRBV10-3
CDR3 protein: CAISERTGAAYNSPLHF
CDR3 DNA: TGTGCCATCAGTGAACGGACAGGGGCCGCCTATAATTCACCCCTCCACTTT

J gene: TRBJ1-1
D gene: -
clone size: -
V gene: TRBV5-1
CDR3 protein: CASSSLPGHLNTEAFF
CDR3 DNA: TGCGCCAGCAGCTCGTTGCCGGGACACTTGAACACTGAAGCTTTCTTT

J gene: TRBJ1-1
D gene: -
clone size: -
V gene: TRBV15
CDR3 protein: CATSRDLTGTEAFF
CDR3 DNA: TGTGCCACCAGCAGAGATCTGACAGGCACTGAAGCTTTCTTT

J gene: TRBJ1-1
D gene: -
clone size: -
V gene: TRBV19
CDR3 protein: CASSYSGFGSLDDTEAFF
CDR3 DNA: TGTGCCAGTAGTTACTCAGGGTTCGGGTCTTTGGATGACACTGAAGCTTTCTTT

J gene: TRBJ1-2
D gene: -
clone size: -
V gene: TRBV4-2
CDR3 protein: CASSQDGVLPDKGRGYTF
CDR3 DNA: TGTGCCAGCAGCCAAGATGGGGTCCTACCCGATAAAGGGAGAGGCTACACCTTC

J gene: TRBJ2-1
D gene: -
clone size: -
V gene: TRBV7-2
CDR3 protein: CASTSSSRDEQFF
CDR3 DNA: TGTGCCAGCACCTCCTCGTCCCGGGATGAGCAGTTCTTC

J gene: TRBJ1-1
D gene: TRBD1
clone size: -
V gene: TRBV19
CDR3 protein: CATGDRRVTEAFF
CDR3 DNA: TGTGCCACCGGGGACAGGAGGGTCACTGAAGCTTTCTTT

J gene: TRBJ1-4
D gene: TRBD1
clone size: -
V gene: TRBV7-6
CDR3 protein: CASSSTGGDEKLFF
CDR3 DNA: TGTGCCAGCAGCTCGACAGGGGGTGATGAAAAACTGTTTTTT

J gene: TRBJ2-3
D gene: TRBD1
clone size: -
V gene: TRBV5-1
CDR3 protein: CASSHGTGATDTQYF
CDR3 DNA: TGCGCCAGCAGCCACGGGACAGGAGCCACAGATACGCAGTATTTT

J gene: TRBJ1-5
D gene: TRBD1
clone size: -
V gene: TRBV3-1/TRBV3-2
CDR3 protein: CASSQGQGENQPQHF
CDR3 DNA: TGTGCCAGCAGCCAGGGACAGGGAGAGAATCAGCCCCAGCATTTT

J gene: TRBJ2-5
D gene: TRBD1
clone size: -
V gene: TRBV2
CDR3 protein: CASSDDPDRGRQETQYF
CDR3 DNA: TGTGCCAGCAGCGACGATCCAGACAGGGGGCGGCAAGAGACCCAGTACTTC

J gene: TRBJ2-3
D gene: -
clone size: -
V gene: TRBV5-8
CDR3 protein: CASSLEPGADTQYF
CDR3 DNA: TGTGCCAGCAGCTTGGAGCCAGGGGCCGATACGCAGTATTTT

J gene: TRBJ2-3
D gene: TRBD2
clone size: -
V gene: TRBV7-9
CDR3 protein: CASRFGLAGTNTDTQYF
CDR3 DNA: TGTGCCAGCAGATTCGGACTAGCGGGGACGAACACAGATACGCAGTATTTT

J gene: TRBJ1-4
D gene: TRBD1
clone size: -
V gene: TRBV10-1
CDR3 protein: CASRTGDATNEKLFF
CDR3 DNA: TGCGCCAGCAGAACAGGGGATGCAACTAATGAAAAACTGTTTTTT

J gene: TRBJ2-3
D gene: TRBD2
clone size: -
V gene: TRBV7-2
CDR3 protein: CASSPELAGVTDTQYF
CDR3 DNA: TGTGCCAGCAGCCCTGAGCTAGCGGGGGTCACAGATACGCAGTATTTT

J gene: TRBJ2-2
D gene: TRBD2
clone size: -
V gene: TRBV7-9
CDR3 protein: CASSSPGLAGGPNTGELFF
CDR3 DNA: TGTGCCAGCAGCTCACCGGGACTAGCGGGGGGCCCGAACACCGGGGAGCTGTTTTTT

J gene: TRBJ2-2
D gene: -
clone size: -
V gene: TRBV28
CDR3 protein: CASSSRAGDPRGTGELFF
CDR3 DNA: TGTGCCAGCAGTTCCCGGGCAGGGGATCCGCGAGGCACCGGGGAGCTGTTTTTT

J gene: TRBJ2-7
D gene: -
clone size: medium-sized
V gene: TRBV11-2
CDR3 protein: CASSMTNPGNEQYF
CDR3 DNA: TGTGCCAGCAGCATGACAAATCCGGGGAACGAGCAGTACTTC

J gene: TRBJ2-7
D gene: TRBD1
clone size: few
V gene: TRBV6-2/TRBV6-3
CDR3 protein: CASSYSGTGAGEQYF
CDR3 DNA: TGTGCCAGCAGTTACTCCGGGACAGGGGCGGGTGAGCAGTACTTC

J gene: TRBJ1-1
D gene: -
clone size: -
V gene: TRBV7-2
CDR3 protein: CASAQRNHRDVAFF
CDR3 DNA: TGTGCCAGCGCTCAAAGAAACCACAGGGATGTAGCTTTCTTT

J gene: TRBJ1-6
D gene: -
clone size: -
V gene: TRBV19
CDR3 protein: CASSPAGESPLHF
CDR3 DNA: TGTGCCAGTAGTCCAGCGGGTGAGTCACCCCTCCACTTT

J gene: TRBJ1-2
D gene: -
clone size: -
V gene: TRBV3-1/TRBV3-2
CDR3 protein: CASSQDLGGTF
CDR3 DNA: TGTGCCAGCAGCCAAGATCTCGGGGGCACCTTC

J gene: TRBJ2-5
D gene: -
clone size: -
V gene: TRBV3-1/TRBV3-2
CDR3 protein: CASSPFGQEYQETQYF
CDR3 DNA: TGTGCCAGCAGCCCCTTCGGACAAGAGTACCAAGAGACCCAGTACTTC

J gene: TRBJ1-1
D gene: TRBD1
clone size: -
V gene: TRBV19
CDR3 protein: CASSRGTVMNTEAFF
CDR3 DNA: TGTGCCAGTAGTAGAGGGACAGTCATGAACACTGAAGCTTTCTTT

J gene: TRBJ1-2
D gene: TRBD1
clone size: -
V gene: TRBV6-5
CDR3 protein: CASRAGGGGGYTF
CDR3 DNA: TGTGCCAGCCGGGCAGGGGGCGGTGGTGGCTACACCTTC

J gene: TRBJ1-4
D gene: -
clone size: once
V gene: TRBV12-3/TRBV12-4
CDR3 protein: CASSPGPTEKLFF
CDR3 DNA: TGTGCCAGCAGCCCGGGTCCTACGGAAAAACTGTTTTTT

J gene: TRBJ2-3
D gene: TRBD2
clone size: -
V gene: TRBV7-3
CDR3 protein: CASSPYSGGYTDTQYF
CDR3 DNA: TGTGCCAGCAGCCCGTATAGCGGGGGATACACAGATACGCAGTATTTT

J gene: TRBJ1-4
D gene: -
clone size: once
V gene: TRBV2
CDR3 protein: CASSEEVIGGEKLFF
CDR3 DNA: TGTGCCAGCAGTGAAGAAGTAATAGGGGGAGAAAAACTGTTTTTT

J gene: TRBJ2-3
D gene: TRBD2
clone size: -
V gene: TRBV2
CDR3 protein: CASSELAGGTDTQYF
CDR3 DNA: TGTGCCAGCAGTGAGTTAGCGGGGGGAACAGATACGCAGTATTTT

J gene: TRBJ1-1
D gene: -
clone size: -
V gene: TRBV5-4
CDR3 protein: CASSLNFGGVGGNTEAFF
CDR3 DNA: TGTGCCAGCAGCTTAAATTTCGGGGGGGTTGGCGGGAACACTGAAGCTTTCTTT

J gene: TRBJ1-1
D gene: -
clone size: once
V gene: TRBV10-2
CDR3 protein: CAGARGVGTEAFF
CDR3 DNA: TGCGCCGGCGCTCGCGGGGTAGGAACTGAAGCTTTCTTT

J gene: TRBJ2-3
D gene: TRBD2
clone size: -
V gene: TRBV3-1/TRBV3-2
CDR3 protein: CASSQSSGGLSTDTQYF
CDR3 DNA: TGTGCCAGCAGCCAGTCTAGCGGGGGCCTCAGCACAGATACGCAGTATTTT

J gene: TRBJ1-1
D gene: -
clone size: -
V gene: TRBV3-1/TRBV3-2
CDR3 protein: CASSLGGPTEAFF
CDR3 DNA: TGTGCCAGCAGCCTTGGAGGGCCCACTGAAGCTTTCTTT

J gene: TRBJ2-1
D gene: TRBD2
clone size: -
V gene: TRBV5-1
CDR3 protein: CASSFSGLAVNEQFF
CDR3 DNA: TGCGCCAGCAGCTTTTCTGGACTAGCGGTTAATGAGCAGTTCTTC

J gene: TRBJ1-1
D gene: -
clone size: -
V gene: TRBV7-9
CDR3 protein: CASSPDGGTEAFF
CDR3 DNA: TGTGCCAGCAGCCCCGACGGAGGAACTGAAGCTTTCTTT

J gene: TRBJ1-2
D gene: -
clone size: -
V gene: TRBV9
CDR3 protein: CASSAGGVNYGYTF
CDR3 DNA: TGTGCCAGCAGCGCTGGAGGGGTAAACTATGGCTACACCTTC

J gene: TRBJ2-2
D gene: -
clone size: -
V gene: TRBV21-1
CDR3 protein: CASSKVGPNTGELFF
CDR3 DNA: TGTGCCAGCAGCAAAGTGGGGCCGAACACCGGGGAGCTGTTTTTT

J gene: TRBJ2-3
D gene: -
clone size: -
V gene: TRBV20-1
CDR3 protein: CSASLGGISSTDTQYF
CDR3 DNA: TGCAGTGCTAGTCTCGGAGGAATCTCTAGCACAGATACGCAGTATTTT

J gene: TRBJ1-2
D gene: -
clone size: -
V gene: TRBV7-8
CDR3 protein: CASSLVAGENYGYTF
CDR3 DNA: TGTGCCAGCAGCTTAGTCGCGGGGGAGAACTATGGCTACACCTTC

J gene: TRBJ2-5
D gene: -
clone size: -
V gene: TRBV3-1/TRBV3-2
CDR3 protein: CASSQPQVTRSETQYF
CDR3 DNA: TGTGCCAGCAGTCAACCACAGGTCACCAGGTCGGAGACCCAGTACTTC

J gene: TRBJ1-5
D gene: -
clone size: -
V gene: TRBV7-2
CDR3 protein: CASSKAGDQPQHF
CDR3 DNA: TGTGCCAGCAGCAAAGCGGGTGATCAGCCCCAGCATTTT

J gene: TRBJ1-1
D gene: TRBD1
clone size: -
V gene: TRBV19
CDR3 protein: CASSKQTGMNTEAFF
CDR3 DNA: TGTGCCAGTAGTAAACAGACAGGGATGAACACTGAAGCTTTCTTT

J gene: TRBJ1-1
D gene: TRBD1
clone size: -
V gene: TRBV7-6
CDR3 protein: CASSLGTGTGDNTEAFF
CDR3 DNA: TGTGCCAGCAGCTTAGGGACGGGGACAGGGGATAACACTGAAGCTTTCTTT

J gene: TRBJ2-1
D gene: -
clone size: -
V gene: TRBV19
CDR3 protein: CASSQVVNEQFF
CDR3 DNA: TGTGCCAGTAGTCAGGTAGTGAATGAGCAGTTCTTC

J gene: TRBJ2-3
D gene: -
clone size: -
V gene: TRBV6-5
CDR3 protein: CAHTSVTTDTQYF
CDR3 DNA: TGTGCCCATACAAGCGTGACCACAGATACGCAGTATTTT

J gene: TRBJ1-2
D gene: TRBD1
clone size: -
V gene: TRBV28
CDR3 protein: CASRLTGGAYGYTF
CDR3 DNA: TGTGCCAGCAGACTTACAGGGGGCGCCTATGGCTACACCTTC

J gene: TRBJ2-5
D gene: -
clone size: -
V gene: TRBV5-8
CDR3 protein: CASSPRAQTQYF
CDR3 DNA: TGTGCCAGCAGCCCGCGGGCACAGACCCAGTACTTC

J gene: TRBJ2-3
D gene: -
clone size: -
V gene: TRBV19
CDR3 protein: CASSIDSERDTQYF
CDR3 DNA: TGTGCCAGTAGTATAGATAGTGAGAGAGATACGCAGTATTTT

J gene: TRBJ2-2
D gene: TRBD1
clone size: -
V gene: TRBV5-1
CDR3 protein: CASSQRQGNTGELFF
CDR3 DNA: TGCGCCAGCAGCCAACGACAGGGAAACACCGGGGAGCTGTTTTTT

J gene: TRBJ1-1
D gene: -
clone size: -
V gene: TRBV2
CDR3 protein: CASSADSEAFF
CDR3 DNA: TGTGCCAGCAGTGCCGACAGTGAAGCTTTCTTT

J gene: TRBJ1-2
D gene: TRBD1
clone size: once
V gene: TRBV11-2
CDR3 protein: CASSPDRRDGYTF
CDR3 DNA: TGTGCCAGCAGCCCGGACAGGCGCGATGGCTACACCTTC